What follows is one T cell receptor (beta chain) and its context. This receptor's antigen is unknown. No per-base quality is available; no much larger clone lies one base away. To sequence the TCRbeta CDR3 region, genomic DNA was isolated from the sorted cells. The immunoSEQ Assay was used to sequence the TCRbeta CDR3 regions. Imported from immuneACCESS, the table was reduced by TCRdb to in-frame sequences with V and J called. These copies leave out some clones; in studies compared against another copy, an unresolved V gene accounts for under half, and the cause of the remainder is not known. The sample includes roughly 80,000 clones, with approximately 92% observed a single time. The biggest ten clones account for about 0.32% of the sample. The data are from a study of OX40 agonist ivuxolimab in advanced cancers. As for the study more broadly: Ivuxolimab was a fully human IgG2 agonistic monoclonal antibody targeting the costimulatory receptor OX40 (CD134). Intravenous ivuxolimab was administered to patients every 2 weeks at six dose levels: 0.01, 0.1, 0.3, 1.5, 3 and 10 mg/kg. Of the approximately 50 patients in dose escalation, about 20 had hepatocellular carcinoma, roughly 15 had melanoma, 9 had renal cell carcinoma and 9 had head and neck cancer. The dose-escalation cohort was roughly 80% male with a mean age of roughly 60 years, ranging from roughly 20 to 80. Prior anti-PD-1, anti-PD-L1 or anti-CTLA-4 therapy was permitted, and checkpoint inhibitors had been received by about 44% of dose-escalation patients. Three dose-escalation patients achieved partial responses, one with hepatocellular carcinoma and two with cutaneous melanoma. The point of sequencing TCRbeta in the periphery was to test whether ivuxolimab changed TCR sequence diversity and drove clonal T-cell expansion. The monotherapy dose-escalation portion (N ≈ 50 patients) of the phase I ivuxolimab trial is reported in the paper.

The trial excluded patients who had a history of autoimmune disease or who were on systemic immunosuppression. Peripheral blood for TCR sequencing was collected from all dose cohorts at baseline, on cycle 4 day 1, and on cycle 7 day 1. The samples were taken from a phase I, first-in-human, multicenter, open-label dose-escalation trial of ivuxolimab. The trial enrolled adults with locally advanced or metastatic head and neck squamous cell, hepatocellular, melanoma or renal cell carcinoma. Before TCR sequencing, CD4+ and CD8+ T cells were separately sorted from peripheral blood. Results the study describes overall, beyond this receptor: In the 0.1-3.0 mg/kg groups, partial responders had among the lowest normalized peripheral clonal expansion, particularly in CD8+ T cells. After ivuxolimab, CD8+ T cells had more expanded clones than CD4+ T cells on average. Which antigens the clonally expanded peripheral T cells were specific for was not determined. Low levels of normalized T-cell clonal expansion were also shown by some nonresponding patients. At doses from 0.1 to 3.0 mg/kg, clonal expansion was seen in both CD4+ and CD8+ blood T cells between baseline and week 6.

CDR1 and CDR2, per the germline V gene, are KGHSH and LQKENI. Trimming takes 3 bases off V and 3 bases off J; junction bases not matched to a gene: 1. The CDR3, from cysteine to phenylalanine, totals 14 residues. The read is trimmed to its CDR3 DNA, 42 bases read in frame from base 1. The sequence is built from TRBV18 and TRBJ1-2; 10 central nucleotides agree with TRBD1. The TCR originated in an adult with an advanced solid tumor such as melanoma, head and neck, liver or kidney cancer. The material sequenced was CD4+ or CD8+ T cells sorted from blood, taken in a trial of the OX40 agonist ivuxolimab. The nucleotides read TGTGCCAGCTCACCCGACAGGGGGCACTATGGCTACACCTTC. Protein translation: CASSPDRGHYGYTF.